In its sample, the clone carrying this T cell receptor (beta chain) was seen once. The antigen is undetermined. V gave up 4 bases and J gave up 0 bases, with 9 bases separating them. There are 14 residues in the CDR3. Germline values: CDR1 SEHNR, CDR2 FQNEAQ (reference sequence). This sample is drawn from a study of Ad26.COV2.S vaccination and SARS-CoV-2 variants. Notes on the study in general: Substantial breadth in spike-specific CD8+ and CD4+ T cell responses was reportedly seen after vaccination.

The treatment: about 20 received Ad26.COV2.S at low or high dose, single or two shots; several received placebo; per-sample allocation not given. At day 63 after the first vaccine or placebo injection, samples were drawn. Sequencing used immunoSEQ multiplex PCR; TCRdb keeps in-frame clones, though not all of them. The table lists some 520,000 clones, 87% of them singletons. The sample in question was peripheral blood, obtained in a trial of Ad26.COV2.S vaccine versus placebo. This clonotype was sampled from a person aged 18-60 years who received the Ad26.COV2.S COVID-19 vaccine or a placebo. The chain couples TRBV7-9 to TRBJ1-1; no reliable D call. The CDR3: CASSSRPLNTEAFF. CDR3 nucleotides: TGTGCCAGCAGCTCCAGGCCCCTGAACACTGAAGCTTTCTTT. Complete variable domain (other parts from reference TRBV7-9 and TRBJ1-1): DTGVSQNPRHKITKRGQNVTFRCDPISEHNRLYWYRQTLGQGPEFLTYFQNEAQLEKSRLLSDRFSAERPKGSFSTLEIQRTEQGDSAMYLCASSSRPLNTEAFFGQGTRLTVV.